This T cell receptor (beta chain) was identified in a study of T-cell memory formation after mild COVID-19. Overall study context: Clusters of TCRs were largely donor specific.

Trimming removed 8 bases from V and 1 base from J, with 14 bases in between. The CDR3 totals 15 residues. Comments on this clonotype: Antigen: not known.

Via MiXCR, TCRdb re-called the 5' RACE reads, giving one row per CDR3 protein. The sample records just over 350,000 distinct CDR3 sequences, approximately 14% being singletons. Findings and limits, study-wide: There was a balanced CD4/CD8 profile in clones contracting day 15 to 85, and later expanders leaned CD4+.

The receptor's source is a man aged 18 to 29 who had mild COVID-19 (a few samples of this study predate the infection). Cell type and time point are not known. This chain joins TRBV12-3 or TRBV12-4 and TRBJ2-2; D possibly corresponds to TRBD1 (6 bases). What was sequenced was PBMCs or a T cell subset sorted from them (not recorded which). CDR3 residues: CASGGQIMNTGELFF. CDR3 nucleotide sequence: TGTGCCAGCGGCGGACAGATTATGAACACCGGGGAGCTGTTTTTT.